Following are 12 T cell receptor beta chains from one sample sequenced in a study of T-cell memory formation after mild COVID-19. Via MiXCR, TCRdb re-called the 5' RACE reads, giving one row per CDR3 protein. The repertoire holds around 140,000 distinct CDR3 sequences, with approximately 5.7% as singletons. Sample: PBMCs or a T cell subset sorted from them (not recorded which). The receptors were sampled from an adult woman who had mild COVID-19 (a few samples of this study predate the infection). Cell type and time point are not known.

With regard to this clonotype: A much larger clone lies one base from this, so it may be a read error. The genes are TRBV7-6 and TRBJ1-1; TRBD1 is a possible D gene (5 bases). Germline V gene sequence: CDR1 SGHVS, CDR2 FNYEAQ. This CDR3 comprises 15 residues. CDR3 bases: TGTGCCGGCAGCAGCCAAAGCGACGGGGGTACTGAAGCTTTCTTT. Its translation: CAGSSQSDGGTEAFF.

This clonotype was found many times. The chain uses TRBV6-1 and TRBJ2-3; 9 bases agree with TRBD1. This CDR3 is 14 amino acids long. V gave up 6 bases and J gave up 4 bases; unmatched junction bases: 5. Germline CDR1 reads MNHNS; CDR2 reads SASEGT. In DNA form, the CDR3 reads TGTGCCAGCAGGAAACAGGGGGCCGCAGATACGCAGTATTTT. Protein product: CASRKQGAADTQYF.

The chain is built from TRBV12-3 or TRBV12-4 and TRBJ2-3; perhaps TRBD1 as D (6 bases). The CDR3 is made up of 16 amino acids. The V end lost 6 bases, the J end lost 5 bases, and 21 bases lay between the germline ends. CDR3 nucleotide sequence: TGTGCCAGCAGGTACCGACAGGCGATACGTGGAGATACGCAGTATTTT. Translating gives CASRYRQAIRGDTQYF.

This clonotype occurred many times. CDR3 DNA sequence: TGTGCCAGCAGTTCGAGGACGGAGGATATGGAAAAACTGTTTTTT. It encodes CASSSRTEDMEKLFF. The chain carries TRBV12-3 or TRBV12-4 and TRBJ1-4; D is unresolved. This CDR3 has 15 residues. V was cut by 4 bases and J by 8 bases, with 17 bases left in between.

In its sample, this clonotype was seen many times. The chain couples TRBV12-3 or TRBV12-4 to TRBJ1-5; 7 bases agree with TRBD1. Losses at the gene ends were 6 bases for V and 5 bases for J; bases not matched to a gene: 7. CDR3 length: 14 residues. CDR3 sequence: CASSPRGGDQPQHF. In DNA form, the CDR3 reads TGTGCCAGCAGCCCCAGGGGGGGAGATCAGCCCCAGCATTTT.

This clonotype was observed a handful of times. CDR3 loop: CASSQDPLAGGPETQYF. CDR3 nucleotides: TGCGCCAGCAGCCAAGATCCATTAGCGGGGGGGCCGGAGACCCAGTACTTC. The chain employs TRBV4-1 and TRBJ2-5; 11 bases fit TRBD2. Trimming at V came to 0 bases and at J to 5 bases, leaving 8 bases not matched to a gene. The CDR3 runs to 17 residues. The germline CDR1 and CDR2 sequences are MGHRA and YSYEKL.

There are many counts of this clonotype. The chain carries TRBV7-7 and TRBJ2-1; 10 nucleotides agree with TRBD2. Germline V gives CDR1 SSHAT, CDR2 FNYEAQ (reference sequence). With V trimmed by 1 base and J by 10 bases, 1 base remained unmatched. This CDR3 region has 13 residues. CDR3 amino acids: CASSLERGGEQFF. CDR3 DNA: TGTGCCAGCAGCTTAGAGCGGGGGGGCGAGCAGTTCTTC.

This clonotype was counted at least ten times. The J gene is TRBJ2-7, the V gene TRBV5-1; 7 bases match TRBD2. Germline CDR1 reads SGHRS; CDR2 reads YFSETQ. CDR3 length: 14 residues. V lost 7 bases to trimming and J lost 4 bases; unmatched junction nucleotides: 11. CDR3 DNA sequence: TGCGCCAGCGGGAGGGGCATGGGACGTTACGAGCAGTACTTC. Protein product: CASGRGMGRYEQYF.

The gene calls are TRBV7-9 and TRBJ1-5, with 7 bases matching TRBD1. V lost 5 bases and J lost 1; bases outside the gene matches: 5. Germline V lookup: CDR1 SEHNR, CDR2 FQNEAQ (reference sequence). The CDR3 contains 15 residues. The CDR3 is CASSVGTASNQPQHF. The CDR3 DNA reads TGTGCCAGCAGCGTGGGGACAGCAAGCAATCAGCCCCAGCATTTT.

The V gene is TRBV5-1, the J gene TRBJ2-7, with a weak D call TRBD1 (5 bases). CDR1 is SGHRS, CDR2 YFSETQ, per germline. CDR3 size: 14 residues. V shed 0 bases and J shed 2 bases, with 9 bases lying between them. The CDR3 region has the DNA TGCGCCAGCAGCTTGGCCCCCAGGGCCTACGAGCAGTACTTC. Its protein product is CASSLAPRAYEQYF.

This clonotype was detected a few times. The V gene is TRBV12-3 or TRBV12-4, the J gene TRBJ1-1, with TRBD1 as a possible D gene (6 bases). Trimming left V 1 base short and J 0 bases short, with 6 bases between. This CDR3 comprises 14 residues. CDR3 coding DNA: TGTGCCAGCAGTTTAGAGGGGGTGAACACTGAAGCTTTCTTT. Translated, it gives CASSLEGVNTEAFF.

J is TRBJ1-1 and V is TRBV4-1, with D uncertain. V was clipped by 8 bases and J by 7 bases, with 23 bases between them. The CDR3 is made up of 15 amino acids. Germline V gene sequence: CDR1 MGHRA, CDR2 YSYEKL. The CDR3 spells CASLDRALGRGEAFF. The CDR3 region has the DNA TGCGCCAGCCTAGACCGGGCCCTCGGACGGGGTGAAGCTTTCTTT.